Detailed here is one TCR beta chain. The sample has other DNA sequences that encode this CDR3 too. The repertoire was sequenced with immunoSEQ multiplex PCR; TCRdb's copy has only in-frame clones and lacks some. The top ten hold about 8% of the sample, which has some 100,000 clones, roughly 87% seen once. These data are taken from a study of blood T cell repertoires in COVID-19. The sequenced material came from peripheral blood. The sequence was obtained from a human donor in a cohort sampled during active COVID-19.

The CDR3 spells CASSLGGGAEKLFF. The DNA of the CDR3 is TGCGCCAGCAGCTTGGGAGGCGGCGCTGAAAAACTGTTTTTT. V usage is TRBV5-1 and J usage is TRBJ1-4; D ambiguous. Germline lookup yields CDR1 SGHRS and CDR2 YFSETQ. There are 14 residues in the CDR3. Trimming took off 0 bases at V and 7 bases at J, with 10 bases between the two ends.